Listed below are T cell receptor beta chains from one sample, sequenced in a study of blood T cell repertoires in COVID-19. Assay: immunoSEQ multiplex PCR; the TCRdb copy retains only in-frame clones and omits some. The table includes 87,000 or so clones, 75% to 90% detected once. Sequencing used peripheral blood. The receptors come from a man aged 80 or over with acute or convalescent COVID-19. The CDR3 runs from the conserved cysteine through the conserved F or W. A D gene is named only where the DNA matches it firmly. Clone size, where shown, is once, few, many, or a class for clones that have expanded.

d_call j_call v_call clone_size cdr3_nt cdr3_aa
TRBD1 TRBJ1-1 TRBV5-1 NA TGCGCCAGCAGCGCCCAGGGGGACACTGAAGCTTTCTTT CASSAQGDTEAFF
TRBD1 TRBJ1-3 TRBV28 NA TGTGCCAGCAGTTTTGGATGGACAGGTGGGGGCCCTGGAAACACCATATATTTT CASSFGWTGGGPGNTIYF
NA TRBJ1-2 TRBV12-1 few TGTGCCAGCAGCTTTGCTCCAGACAGGGGAGATGGCTACACCTTC CASSFAPDRGDGYTF
NA TRBJ1-2 TRBV6-5 once TGTGCCAGCGCCTCTATAGAAGGCTACACCTTC CASASIEGYTF
NA TRBJ1-5 TRBV7-9 NA TGTGCCAGCAGCCATAACACCGGGAGCGGTAGCAATCAGCCCCAGCATTTT CASSHNTGSGSNQPQHF
NA TRBJ1-3 TRBV18 NA TGTGCCAGCTCACAATCGGGGAGCTCTGGAAACACCATATATTTT CASSQSGSSGNTIYF
NA TRBJ1-5 TRBV18 NA TGTGCCAGCTCACCAGTAATAGATCAGCCCCAGCATTTT CASSPVIDQPQHF
TRBD1 TRBJ2-7 TRBV28 NA TGTGCCAGCAACTCCGGGACAGGGCTCTACGAGCAGTACTTC CASNSGTGLYEQYF
TRBD1 TRBJ1-1 TRBV10-3 NA TGTGCCTCCAGGGGGAATCCTATGAACACTGAAGCTTTCTTT CASRGNPMNTEAFF
TRBD2 TRBJ2-2 TRBV27 NA TGTGCCAGCAGCCGGACTAGCGGGAGGAAGAACACCGGGGAGCTGTTTTTT CASSRTSGRKNTGELFF
NA TRBJ1-1 TRBV5-6 NA TGTGCCAGCAGCTCCTACGAGTACACTGAAGCTTTCTTT CASSSYEYTEAFF
TRBD1 TRBJ1-1 TRBV10-3 NA TGTGCCATCAGAGCGTCGACAGGGGACCACACTGAAGCTTTCTTT CAIRASTGDHTEAFF
NA TRBJ2-6 TRBV11-1 NA TGTGCCAGCAGCTTTGGGACAATCTCTGGGGCCAACGTCCTGACTTTC CASSFGTISGANVLTF
TRBD1 TRBJ1-5 TRBV2 NA TGTGCCAGCAGTGAAACTACAGGGGGTCATCAGCCCCAGCATTTT CASSETTGGHQPQHF
NA TRBJ2-3 TRBV5-5 NA TGTGCCAGCAGCTTAAGTCCACAGGATACGCAGTATTTT CASSLSPQDTQYF
TRBD1 TRBJ1-2 TRBV24-1 NA TGTGCCACCAGTGATAGACAGGGGTATGGCTACACCTTC CATSDRQGYGYTF
TRBD1 TRBJ2-7 TRBV24-1 NA TGTGCCACCAGTGATCCACAGGGGGGAACCTCCTACGAGCAGTACTTC CATSDPQGGTSYEQYF
NA TRBJ1-3 TRBV19 once TGTGCCAGTAGTCCATACCCAGGGGAAACTGGAAACACCATATATTTT CASSPYPGETGNTIYF
TRBD1 TRBJ1-4 TRBV27 NA TGTGCCAGCAGTTACCGGACAGGGCCCCACACTACTAATGAAAAACTGTTTTTT CASSYRTGPHTTNEKLFF
TRBD1 TRBJ2-1 TRBV7-8 NA TGTGCCAGCAATAGGCGCGGGACAGGGAAGGACAATGAGCAGTTCTTC CASNRRGTGKDNEQFF
TRBD1 TRBJ2-7 TRBV29-1 few TGCAGCGTTGCCCGGGACAGGGGCTACGAGCAGTACTTC CSVARDRGYEQYF
NA TRBJ1-1 TRBV2 once TGTGCCAGCAGCTTCCGGAACACTGAAGCTTTCTTT CASSFRNTEAFF
NA TRBJ2-3 TRBV11-2 NA TGTGCCAGCAGCCTCTCGGCAGATACGCAGTATTTT CASSLSADTQYF
NA TRBJ1-6 TRBV9 NA TGTGCCAGCAGCGTAGGCGACAGCCAAGTTTGGCCCCTCCACTTT CASSVGDSQVWPLHF
TRBD2 TRBJ2-2 TRBV2 NA TGTGCCAGCAGTGATTTGGGGGAGGGCACCGGGGAGCTGTTTTTT CASSDLGEGTGELFF
NA TRBJ1-2 TRBV30 NA TGTGCCTGGAGTGCCCTTCCGGACAGCTATGGCTACACCTTC CAWSALPDSYGYTF
NA TRBJ1-1 TRBV5-1 NA TGCGCCAGCAGCTTGGGAGGAGAGAACACTGAAGCTTTCTTT CASSLGGENTEAFF
NA TRBJ2-7 TRBV5-1 few TGCGCCAGCAGCGACGGCTCTGCGGGGGCCGACGAGCAGTACTTC CASSDGSAGADEQYF
NA TRBJ1-5 TRBV6-6 NA TGTGCCAGCACCAGGTTGCGGGAGTCAGGTCAGCCCCAGCATTTT CASTRLRESGQPQHF